A selection of T cell receptor beta chains follows, all from one sample in a study of shared clonotypes between healthy human individuals. Assay used: immunoSEQ multiplex PCR; TCRdb lists only in-frame clones, some missing. The sample holds about a million clones, approximately 75% seen once. Sample: memory CD4+ T cells from PBMCs. All receptors come from a man aged 18 to 35 in good health. Some clones in this sample may be carry-over from other donors' samples. The CDR3 runs from the conserved cysteine through the conserved F or W. A D gene is named only where the DNA matches it firmly. The size field is filled for only some rows; it gives once, few, many or a size class.

v_gene,abundance,d_gene,j_gene,CDR3nt,CDR3aa
TRBV2,.,TRBD1,TRBJ1-5,TGTGCCAGCAGTGAACAGGGGGGCCCGGATCAGCCCCAGCATTTT,CASSEQGGPDQPQHF
TRBV7-3,.,.,TRBJ2-2,TGTGCCAGCAGCTTTTTAGCGGCTGACACCGGGGAGCTGTTTTTT,CASSFLAADTGELFF
TRBV27,.,.,TRBJ2-5,TGTGCCAGCAGTTTGTTCGCAGCTGTCTCGGAGACCCAGTACTTC,CASSLFAAVSETQYF
TRBV5-1,.,TRBD1,TRBJ1-4,TGCGCCAGCACCCCCTATACCGGGACAGGGGGTGAAAAACTGTTTTTT,CASTPYTGTGGEKLFF
TRBV2,.,.,TRBJ2-5,TGTGCCAGCAAGACCCGGGGCAGAGAAGAGACCCAGTACTTC,CASKTRGREETQYF
TRBV28,few,.,TRBJ1-4,TGTGCCAGCAGTTGGGGAGGTACGGAAAAACTGTTTTTT,CASSWGGTEKLFF
TRBV5-4,.,.,TRBJ2-2,TGTGCCAGCAGCCGAAGCGGGAACACCGGGGAGCTGTTTTTT,CASSRSGNTGELFF
TRBV5-1,.,.,TRBJ2-3,TGCGCCAGCAGCCAGGGGAGCACAGATACGCAGTATTTT,CASSQGSTDTQYF
TRBV7-9,.,TRBD1,TRBJ1-1,TGTGCCAGCAGCTCGTCGACAGGGGGAGTCCGGGCTTTCTTT,CASSSSTGGVRAFF
TRBV4-2,few,.,TRBJ2-5,TGTGCCAGCAGCCAAGACGGTCAAGAGACCCAGTACTTC,CASSQDGQETQYF
TRBV11-2,.,TRBD2,TRBJ2-2,TGTGCCAGCAGCTTGCTAGCGGGCCTGAACACCGGGGAGCTGTTTTTT,CASSLLAGLNTGELFF
TRBV27,.,.,TRBJ2-7,TGTGCCAGCAGTTTATCGGTTACCTTCGGGACGGCCTCCTACGAGCAGTACTTC,CASSLSVTFGTASYEQYF
TRBV6-5,few,.,TRBJ1-1,TGTGCCAGCAGTCCCGGGTGGGGATGGAACACTGAAGCTTTCTTT,CASSPGWGWNTEAFF
TRBV6-4,.,.,TRBJ2-2,TGTGCCAGCAGTCTGGGGGCCGGCGGGGAGCTGTTTTTT,CASSLGAGGELFF
TRBV7-3,.,.,TRBJ2-3,TGTGCCAGCAGCTTAATCGGCGGGATGAGCACAGATACGCAGTATTTT,CASSLIGGMSTDTQYF
TRBV4-2,.,TRBD1,TRBJ2-2,TGTGCCAGCAGCCCAATAGGACAGGGGACTGCCCCCGGGGAGCTGTTTTTT,CASSPIGQGTAPGELFF
TRBV5-4,.,.,TRBJ2-7,TGTGCCAGCAGCTTGGACGGAGTGGGGGCCTACGAGCAGTACTTC,CASSLDGVGAYEQYF
TRBV19,.,.,TRBJ1-5,TGTGCCAGTAGCTGGGTTACCAATCAGCCCCAGCATTTT,CASSWVTNQPQHF
TRBV19,.,TRBD1,TRBJ1-1,TGTGCCAGTAGTACGTGGGACAGGAACACTGAAGCTTTCTTT,CASSTWDRNTEAFF
TRBV21-1,.,.,TRBJ1-2,TGTGCCAGCAGCAAAGTAGGGAACTATGGCTACACCTTC,CASSKVGNYGYTF